The entry below gives a single TCR beta chain sequence along with its context. This sample was included in a study of blood T cell repertoires in COVID-19. On the study more broadly: Material from acute and convalescent COVID-19 was sourced from the United States, Italy and Spain. In each case, the material was cDNA or gDNA derived from T cells, B-cell-depleted T cells, or PBMCs.

The Seattle site enrolled patients during active infection and followed them longitudinally. In the original workflow: Amplified reference gene primers provided the basis for estimating nucleated cell counts. Libraries were prepared by immunoSEQ multiplex PCR; TCRdb keeps only in-frame clonotypes and omits some of them. The V and J calls and clone size were taken over from that table, and D and trimming were inferred from the DNA. Of 300,000 to 400,000 clones listed, around 87% are singletons. This CDR3 region has 14 residues. V was shortened by 6 bases and J by 4 bases, with 13 bases between the two germline ends. Germline V CDR1 and CDR2: SNHLY, FYNNEI.

The sequence was obtained from a woman aged 60 to 75 with COVID-19, enrolled during active disease. What was sequenced was peripheral blood. V and J are TRBV2 and TRBJ1-5; possible D gene TRBD1, 5 bases. DNA for the CDR3: TGTGCCAGCAGAGGTGGGCAGGGTAATCAGCCCCAGCATTTT. Protein sequence: CASRGGQGNQPQHF.